This T cell receptor (beta chain) came from a study of blood T cell repertoires in COVID-19. Across the study: The origin of the acute and convalescent COVID-19 samples was the United States, Italy and Spain. Sample material is recorded as cDNA or gDNA derived from T cells, B-cell-depleted T cells, or PBMCs.

Original processing notes: Amplified reference gene primers provided the basis for estimating nucleated cell counts. TCRdb keeps only in-frame clones here, not all; method: immunoSEQ multiplex PCR. V and J calls and clone size come straight from that table; D and trimming were deduced from the DNA. The data hold about 150,000 clones, with around 86% observed a single time. The CDR3 runs 15 residues. Per germline, CDR1 MDHEN and CDR2 SYDVKM. V lost 7 bases and J lost 4; bases outside the gene matches: 8. This receptor was obtained from a man between 65 and 85 years old with acute or convalescent COVID-19. Material: peripheral blood. The genes are TRBV28 and TRBJ1-4; 8 bases are a match to TRBD1. CDR3 nucleotide sequence: TGTGCCAGCACCTCTATAGGACAGGGTAATGAAAAACTGTTTTTT. It specifies CASTSIGQGNEKLFF.